Each of the 22 T cell receptor beta chains below was sequenced from the same sample in a study of CD8 T cells in Susac syndrome. After extraction with the RNeasy kit, roughly 0.45 to 1 ug of the RNA was reverse transcribed using random hexamers. TCRdb analysed the immunoSEQ multiplex PCR reads with MiXCR anew, one entry per CDR3 protein. Among 130,000 or so distinct CDR3 sequences listed, about 94% were seen once. Sequenced material: CD8+ T cells from PBMCs. The receptor set was obtained from a human donor with Susac syndrome.

The chain employs TRBV6-5 and TRBJ2-7; TRBD2 aligns across 8 bases. V lost 2 bases, J lost 4 bases, and 1 base stayed unmatched. Germline V gene data show CDR1 as MNHEY and CDR2 as SVGAGI. The CDR3 contains 13 residues. CDR3 residues: CASSYRGGYEQYF. CDR3 DNA sequence: TGTGCCAGCAGTTACCGCGGGGGGTACGAGCAGTACTTC.

Regarding this clonotype: The junction departs from germline at one end; a sequencing error may be responsible. The chain employs TRBV13 and TRBJ2-7; D uncertain. Germline V lookup: CDR1 PRHDT, CDR2 FYEKMQ (reference sequence). This CDR3 has 12 residues. The CDR3 region has the DNA TGTGCCAGCAGGTTAGGGTCCTACGAGCAGTACTTC. It is translated as CASRLGSYEQYF.

The V call is TRBV27, the J call TRBJ2-3, with a weak D call TRBD2 (6 bases). Trimming took 2 bases from V and 3 from J, leaving 12 bases between them. The CDR3 totals 15 residues. CDR1 is MNHEY and CDR2 is SMNVEV in the germline V gene (reference sequence). The CDR3 reads CASSLRAGRTDTQYF. The CDR3 bases are TGTGCCAGCAGTTTACGGGCAGGGAGGACAGATACGCAGTATTTT.

The chain employs TRBV20-1 and TRBJ1-2; tentative D call: TRBD1 (5 bases). This CDR3 spans 10 amino acids. CDR1 is DFQATT and CDR2 is SNEGSKA in the germline V gene (reference sequence). The CDR3 sequence: CSWDYYGYTF. As DNA, the CDR3 is TGCAGCTGGGACTACTATGGCTACACCTTC.

This clonotype was detected a few times. The gene calls are TRBV12-3 or TRBV12-4 and TRBJ1-1; D ambiguous. The V end was cut by 2 bases, the J end by 3 bases, with 4 bases between. The CDR3 spans 12 residues. The CDR3: CASSLSDTEAFF. CDR3 DNA: TGTGCCAGCAGTTTATCGGACACTGAAGCTTTCTTT.

The V and J genes are TRBV7-7 and TRBJ2-3; 10 nucleotides match TRBD2. Trimming cost V 4 bases and J 3 bases; bases outside gene matches: 4. Germline values: CDR1 SSHAT, CDR2 FNYEAQ (reference sequence). The CDR3 contains 15 residues. The CDR3 DNA sequence: TGTGCCAGCAGCTACGGACTAGCGGCGACAGATACGCAGTATTTT. Translated, it gives CASSYGLAATDTQYF.

The genes are TRBV2 and TRBJ1-5; a weak D match, TRBD1 (6 bases). This CDR3 comprises 15 residues. Trimming pared 5 bases from V and 2 bases from J, leaving 13 bases between. The germline CDR1 and CDR2 sequences are SNHLY and FYNNEI. The CDR3 DNA reads as TGTGCCAGCAGTTCCCCGGGGGCAGGCAATCAGCCCCAGCATTTT. It is translated as CASSSPGAGNQPQHF. The variable domain in full, with the rest retrieved from reference TRBV2 and TRBJ1-5, is EPEVTQTPSHQVTQMGQEVILRCVPISNHLYFYWYRQILGQKVEFLVSFYNNEISEKSEIFDDQFSVERPDGSNFTLKIRSTKLEDSAMYFCASSSPGAGNQPQHFGDGTRLSIL.

The rearrangement links TRBV5-4 to TRBJ1-2; 7 nucleotides agree with TRBD1. J gave up 5 bases and V 3 bases, and 10 bases lay outside the gene matches. CDR3 size: 15 residues. From germline, CDR1 is SGHNT and CDR2 YYREEE (reference sequence). The CDR3 is CASSSTTGWGYGYTF. The CDR3 region has the DNA TGTGCCAGCAGCTCTACGACAGGGTGGGGGTATGGCTACACCTTC.

V is TRBV5-1 and J is TRBJ1-1; TRBD1 agrees at 8 bases. The junction had 3 bases not matched to a gene; V was cut back by 4 bases and J by 1 base. The CDR3 is 14 residues long. Germline V CDR1 and CDR2: SGHRS, YFSETQ. The CDR3 here is CASSPDRANTEAFF. In DNA form, the CDR3 reads TGCGCCAGCAGCCCGGACAGGGCGAACACTGAAGCTTTCTTT. Looking up the rest from reference TRBV5-1 and TRBJ1-1 gives the full variable domain: KAGVTQTPRYLIKTRGQQVTLSCSPISGHRSVSWYQQTPGQGLQFLFEYFSETQRNKGNFPGRFSGRQFSNSRSEMNVSTLELGDSALYLCASSPDRANTEAFFGQGTRLTVV.

This sequence joins TRBV14 and TRBJ1-2, with no clear D. The CDR3 extends over 16 amino acids. CDR1 is SGHDN and CDR2 is FVKESK in the germline V gene. Trimming removed 4 bases at V and 0 bases at J, with 15 bases between. The CDR3 loop reads CASSPPAGPANYGYTF. The DNA for the CDR3 is TGTGCCAGCAGCCCCCCGGCAGGACCCGCTAACTATGGCTACACCTTC.

The chain recombines TRBV9 with TRBJ2-2, with TRBD1 matching over 8 bases. Germline values: CDR1 SGDLS, CDR2 YYNGEE. Trimming took 6 bases from V and 5 from J; bases not matched to a gene: 18. The CDR3 is made up of 18 amino acids. CDR3 nucleotide sequence: TGTGCCAGCATCCTTACACAGGGGGACCTAACATGGACCGGGGAGCTGTTTTTT. It translates to CASILTQGDLTWTGELFF.

DNA of the CDR3: TGTGCCAGCAGCCTTTTTGGGGAAAAACTGTTTTTT. This sequence encodes CASSLFGEKLFF. The chain couples TRBV7-9 to TRBJ1-4, with D unresolved. This CDR3 is built from 12 residues. Germline-derived CDR1 and CDR2 are SEHNR and FQNEAQ (reference sequence). The V gene lost 5 bases and the J gene lost 8 bases, with 9 bases spanning the gap.

V usage is TRBV5-1 and J usage is TRBJ2-7; TRBD2 matches 11 bases. The CDR3 spans 17 residues. V lost 2 bases to trimming and J lost 3 bases; unmatched junction nucleotides: 10. CDR1 and CDR2 (germline): SGHRS, YFSETQ. In DNA, the CDR3 is TGCGCCAGCAGCTTATTCCCTAGCGGGGGGCCCAACTACGAGCAGTACTTC. It translates to CASSLFPSGGPNYEQYF.

The chain links TRBV20-1 to TRBJ2-1; possibly TRBD1 or TRBD2 for D (6 bases each). Germline values: CDR1 DFQATT, CDR2 SNEGSKA (reference sequence). The CDR3 sequence is 15 residues long. V shed 2 bases and J shed 4 bases, with 15 bases lying between them. CDR3 region: CSARWRGEVYNEQFF. CDR3 nucleotides: TGCAGTGCTAGATGGAGGGGGGAGGTTTACAATGAGCAGTTCTTC.

The chain employs TRBV18 and TRBJ2-7; tentative D call: TRBD2 (6 bases). Germline loops: CDR1 KGHSH, CDR2 LQKENI. With 6 bases removed from V and 3 bases from J, the gap between germline ends came to 15 bases. This CDR3 spans 14 amino acids. In DNA, the CDR3 is TGTGCCAGCTCGCAGGGTTGGGGGGACTACGAGCAGTACTTC. Protein sequence: CASSQGWGDYEQYF.

V usage is TRBV5-4 and J usage is TRBJ2-5, with 9 bases aligning to TRBD2. Germline assignment: CDR1 SGHNT and CDR2 YYREEE (reference sequence). The CDR3 length is 16 residues. J lost 4 bases, V lost 0 bases, and 7 bases had no gene match. The chain's CDR3 is CASSLGAGGPRETQYF. The CDR3 region has the DNA TGTGCCAGCAGCTTGGGTGCGGGGGGGCCGAGAGAGACCCAGTACTTC.

The V and J genes are TRBV6-2 or TRBV6-3 and TRBJ1-4, with D tentatively TRBD1 (5 bases). V lost 6 bases and J lost 3, with 8 bases in between. Per the germline V gene, CDR1 is MNHEY and CDR2 is SVGEGT. The CDR3 covers 13 residues. CDR3 DNA: TGTGCCAGCAGAGGGGCGTCTAATGAAAAACTGTTTTTT. It yields the protein CASRGASNEKLFF.

This chain links TRBV9 with TRBJ2-5; TRBD1 is a possible D gene (5 bases). The CDR3 has 14 amino acids. CDR1 SGDLS and CDR2 YYNGEE come from the germline V gene. V dropped 0 bases and J dropped 0 bases, with 6 bases sitting between them. In DNA, the CDR3 is TGTGCCAGCAGCGTAGGGGGCTACCAAGAGACCCAGTACTTC. Translation: CASSVGGYQETQYF.

This chain connects TRBV18 to TRBJ2-3; 8 bases align to TRBD2. J was trimmed by 2 bases and V by 2 bases; bases with no gene match: 6. Germline CDR1 KGHSH, CDR2 LQKENI. This CDR3 is built from 16 residues. The CDR3 DNA reads TGTGCCAGCTCACCAATAGCGGGGTCCTCCACAGATACGCAGTATTTT. This translates into CASSPIAGSSTDTQYF.

The rearrangement joins TRBV18 to TRBJ1-1, with D possibly TRBD1 on 5 matching bases. The CDR3 covers 16 residues. V was cut by 3 bases and J by 0 bases, with 14 bases left in between. The germline V gene has CDR1 KGHSH and CDR2 LQKENI. The CDR3 loop reads CASSPPDSGVNTEAFF. The DNA for the CDR3 is TGTGCCAGCTCACCGCCCGACTCGGGGGTGAACACTGAAGCTTTCTTT.

The V and J genes are TRBV9 and TRBJ1-1; D is possibly TRBD1 (5 bases). The V gene's germline CDR1 is SGDLS and CDR2 YYNGEE. This CDR3 comprises 13 residues. The V and J ends lost 0 bases and 3 bases respectively, with 6 bases between them. The CDR3 coding sequence is TGTGCCAGCAGCGTAGAGGGGTACACTGAAGCTTTCTTT. Protein sequence: CASSVEGYTEAFF.

The chain links TRBV20-1 to TRBJ1-1; 7 bases are a match to TRBD1. Germline V gene data show CDR1 as DFQATT and CDR2 as SNEGSKA (reference sequence). The V and J ends lost 2 bases and 0 bases, in that order; junction bases with no gene match: 15. The CDR3 is 18 amino acids. Here the CDR3 DNA reads TGCAGTGCTAGATTTTCATCCGAGGGGGCGGTTATGAACACTGAAGCTTTCTTT. This sequence encodes CSARFSSEGAVMNTEAFF.